Listed here are 12 T cell receptor beta chains from one sample, sequenced in a study of PD-1 blockade in classical Hodgkin lymphoma. All patients relapsed after autologous stem cell transplantation, and brentuximab vedotin exposure varied. The assay was immunoSEQ multiplex PCR, and TCRdb's table has in-frame clones only and misses some. The sample carries approximately 84,000 clones, about nine tenths recorded once. The sequenced sample was peripheral blood mononuclear cells (PBMCs), obtained at baseline. The receptors were gathered from a human donor with classical Hodgkin lymphoma.

The chain joins TRBV14 to TRBJ2-1; TRBD1 aligns across 7 bases. This CDR3 has 16 amino acids. Germline CDR1 reads SGHDN; CDR2 reads FVKESK. J was trimmed by 4 bases and V by 5 bases; bases with no gene match: 11. CDR3: CASSNRRDRDYNEQFF. The CDR3 bases are TGTGCCAGCAGCAACCGCCGGGACAGAGATTACAATGAGCAGTTCTTC. The full variable domain, rest sourced from reference TRBV14 and TRBJ2-1, is EAGVTQFPSHSVIEKGQTVTLRCDPISGHDNLYWYRRVMGKEIKFLLHFVKESKQDESGMPNNRFLAERTGGTYSTLKVQPAELEDSGVYFCASSNRRDRDYNEQFFGPGTRLTVL.

Concerning this clone: At the DNA level, this CDR3 is encoded by other sequences in the same sample as well. The gene calls are TRBV7-9 and TRBJ1-5; D is uncertain. Germline values: CDR1 SEHNR, CDR2 FQNEAQ (reference sequence). CDR3 length: 12 amino acids. The V end was cut by 1 base, the J end by 7 bases, with 5 bases between. The CDR3 bases are TGTGCCAGCAGCTTAGAGGGACAGCCCCAGCATTTT. Translation gives CASSLEGQPQHF.

The chain is built from TRBV7-2 and TRBJ2-7, with TRBD1 matching 8 bases. V lost 0 bases to trimming and J lost 6 bases; unmatched junction nucleotides: 10. The CDR3 runs to 16 residues. CDR1 SGHTA and CDR2 FQGNSA come from the germline V gene. The chain's CDR3 is CASSLALTRGQSEQYF. The CDR3, as DNA: TGTGCCAGCAGCTTAGCTTTGACCAGGGGGCAAAGCGAGCAGTACTTC.

The chain carries TRBV5-1 and TRBJ2-2; D not certain. CDR1 SGHRS and CDR2 YFSETQ come from the germline V gene. The CDR3 loop spans 15 amino acids. Trimming stripped 3 bases from V and 1 base from J, with 10 bases between. The CDR3 sequence is CASSSPRVNTGELFF. The CDR3 nucleotides read TGCGCCAGCAGCTCCCCTAGAGTGAACACCGGGGAGCTGTTTTTT. Variable domain in full (rest from reference TRBV5-1 and TRBJ2-2): KAGVTQTPRYLIKTRGQQVTLSCSPISGHRSVSWYQQTPGQGLQFLFEYFSETQRNKGNFPGRFSGRQFSNSRSEMNVSTLELGDSALYLCASSSPRVNTGELFFGEGSRLTVL.

The chain uses TRBV5-6 and TRBJ1-1; tentative D call: TRBD1 (5 bases). This CDR3 has 15 residues. From germline, CDR1 is SGHDT and CDR2 YYEEEE. V dropped 0 bases and J dropped 1 base, with 10 bases sitting between them. CDR3 loop: CASSLGDSPNTEAFF. CDR3 nucleotide sequence: TGTGCCAGCAGCTTGGGAGACAGCCCGAACACTGAAGCTTTCTTT.

Notes on this clone: One junction end does not reproduce the germline sequence, and a read error may be involved. The CDR3 reads CASSQASLAAWVGELFF. The CDR3 DNA sequence: TGTGCCAGCAGTCAAGCGTCACTAGCGGCTTGGGTCGGGGAGCTGTTTTTT. The chain recombines TRBV2 with TRBJ2-2; TRBD2 matches at 8 bases. Germline lookup yields CDR1 SNHLY and CDR2 FYNNEI. CDR3 length equals 17 residues.

V is TRBV7-2 and J is TRBJ2-2, with a tentative D call TRBD1 (5 bases). This CDR3 is built from 15 residues. Trimming pared 6 bases from V and 3 bases from J, leaving 14 bases between. In germline, CDR1 is SGHTA, CDR2 FQGNSA. The CDR3 region is CASRSDSYDTGELFF. CDR3 nucleotide sequence: TGTGCCAGCAGGTCCGACAGCTATGACACCGGGGAGCTGTTTTTT.

This clone occurred once. V usage is TRBV19 and J usage is TRBJ2-5; D is perhaps TRBD1 (5 bases). The germline gives CDR1 LNHDA, CDR2 SQIVND (reference sequence). This CDR3 has 13 amino acids. Trimming pared 5 bases from V and 5 bases from J, leaving 12 bases between. The CDR3 sequence: CASSVTASETQYF. The CDR3, as DNA: TGTGCCAGTAGTGTGACAGCCTCGGAGACCCAGTACTTC.

The chain couples TRBV29-1 to TRBJ1-3, with D uncertain. V was clipped by 4 bases and J by 0 bases, with 4 bases between them. CDR3 length equals 12 residues. Per germline, CDR1 SQVTM and CDR2 ANQGSEA. In DNA form, the CDR3 reads TGCAGCGTTGGCCTCTCTGGAAACACCATATATTTT. The encoded protein is CSVGLSGNTIYF.

V is TRBV4-1 and J is TRBJ2-4; D not certain. This CDR3 is 14 amino acids long. Germline-derived CDR1 and CDR2 are MGHRA and YSYEKL. V was pared by 4 bases and J by 5 bases, with 12 bases between. DNA for the CDR3: TGCGCCAGCAGCCCTGGTCTCCAGCAAAACATTCAGTACTTC. It is translated as CASSPGLQQNIQYF.

The rearrangement uses TRBV5-6 and TRBJ1-1, with D possibly being TRBD1 (6 bases). Germline CDR1 SGHDT, CDR2 YYEEEE. The CDR3 has 13 amino acids. Between the trimmed V and J ends, which lost 0 bases and 6 bases, there was a span of 9 bases. This chain's CDR3 is CASSLAGGAEAFF. As DNA, the CDR3 is TGTGCCAGCAGCTTGGCCGGGGGCGCTGAAGCTTTCTTT.

The chain uses TRBV21-1 and TRBJ1-2; TRBD1 was called by the table and not checked on the DNA. TRBV21-1 corresponds to a pseudogene. The length of the CDR3 is 13 residues. CDR3 in DNA: TGTGCCAGCAACGAAGACAGGGTGGGTGGCTACACCTTC. Protein: CASNEDRVGGYTF.